The 22 T cell receptor beta chains in this list originate from one sample, sequenced in a study of technical replicates of blood from four donors. Assay used: immunoSEQ multiplex PCR; TCRdb lists only in-frame clones, some missing. The sample yields tens of thousands of clones, 85% to 90% seen once. Sequenced input: PBMCs. These receptors originate from a human donor in good health. Some clones in this sample may be carry-over from other donors' samples.

The rearrangement joins TRBV5-6 to TRBJ1-4; 8 bases are shared with TRBD1. The germline V gene encodes CDR1 SGHDT and CDR2 YYEEEE. The J segment lost 0 bases and the V segment lost 0 bases, leaving 7 bases of the junction unmatched. CDR3 length: 18 residues. The CDR3 DNA follows: TGTGCCAGCAGCTTGGCGGGGACAGGAATTGCAACTAATGAAAAACTGTTTTTT. Translated, it gives CASSLAGTGIATNEKLFF.

This clone appeared once. The CDR3 nucleotides read TGCGCCAGCAGCCAAGATGGGGCTAGCGTAGACAATGAGCAGTTCTTC. Its protein is CASSQDGASVDNEQFF. V and J are TRBV4-3 and TRBJ2-1, with D tentatively TRBD2 (6 bases). The CDR3 runs 16 residues. The germline V and J ends were trimmed by 0 bases and 5 bases, with 14 bases remaining between them. The germline gives CDR1 LGHNA, CDR2 YSLEER.

This chain connects TRBV2 to TRBJ2-3, with 10 bases fitting TRBD2. The V gene's germline CDR1 is SNHLY and CDR2 FYNNEI. This CDR3 has 14 residues. V shed 6 bases and J 1 base; nucleotides not matched to a gene: 1. In nucleotides, the CDR3 is TGTGCCAGCAGAACTAGCGGGGGCACAGATACGCAGTATTTT. Amino acid sequence: CASRTSGGTDTQYF.

V usage is TRBV5-1 and J usage is TRBJ1-1; no reliable D call. Germline V gene data show CDR1 as SGHRS and CDR2 as YFSETQ. V gave up 4 bases and J gave up 1 base, with 8 bases separating them. This CDR3 region has 13 residues. The CDR3 loop reads CASSPTTNTEAFF. The CDR3 DNA follows: TGCGCCAGCAGCCCAACAACGAACACTGAAGCTTTCTTT. Filled out from reference TRBV5-1 and TRBJ1-1, the complete variable domain reads KAGVTQTPRYLIKTRGQQVTLSCSPISGHRSVSWYQQTPGQGLQFLFEYFSETQRNKGNFPGRFSGRQFSNSRSEMNVSTLELGDSALYLCASSPTTNTEAFFGQGTRLTVV.

J is TRBJ2-3 and V is TRBV4-2; 11 nucleotides line up with TRBD2. The germline V gene has CDR1 LGHNA and CDR2 YNFKEQ. The CDR3 covers 15 residues. V gave up 5 bases and J gave up 5 bases; unmatched junction bases: 6. CDR3: CASSTTSGVEDTQYF. The CDR3 DNA sequence: TGTGCCAGCAGCACGACTAGCGGGGTTGAAGATACGCAGTATTTT.

V gene TRBV6-1 combines with J gene TRBJ2-5; possible D gene TRBD1, 5 bases. This CDR3 region has 15 residues. Germline V gives CDR1 MNHNS, CDR2 SASEGT. Trimming removed 4 bases at V and 1 base at J, with 13 bases between. The CDR3 DNA reads TGTGCCAGCAGTGTTGCAGGGAACTTCCAAGAGACCCAGTACTTC. Its protein product is CASSVAGNFQETQYF.

CDR3 amino acids: CASSFTGSSYEQYF. The CDR3 coding sequence is TGTGCCAGCAGCTTTACAGGAAGCTCCTACGAGCAGTACTTC. The chain employs TRBV7-9 and TRBJ2-7; D may be TRBD1 (5 bases). The ends were cut back, 3 bases at V and 0 bases at J, with 9 bases in the middle. The CDR3 runs 14 residues. Germline loops: CDR1 SEHNR, CDR2 FQNEAQ (reference sequence).

The rearrangement links TRBV30 to TRBJ2-5; TRBD2 aligns across 7 bases. The length of the CDR3 is 15 residues. V gave up 3 bases and J gave up 5 bases; unmatched junction bases: 12. Germline lookup yields CDR1 GTSNPN and CDR2 SVGIG (reference sequence). The CDR3 DNA reads as TGTGCCTGGAGCCCGAGCGGGACCCACGGGGAGACCCAGTACTTC. This encodes CAWSPSGTHGETQYF. The full variable domain, rest sourced from reference TRBV30 and TRBJ2-5, is SQTIHQWPATLVQPVGSPLSLECTVEGTSNPNLYWYRQAAGRGLQLLFYSVGIGQISSEVPQNLSASRPQDRQFILSSKKLLLSDSGFYLCAWSPSGTHGETQYFGPGTRLLVL.

The V and J genes are TRBV7-2 and TRBJ1-6; the D is unclear. The CDR3 runs 11 residues. Trimming removed 5 bases at V and 7 bases at J, with 3 bases between. The germline V gene has CDR1 SGHTA and CDR2 FQGNSA. The CDR3 here is CASSLNSPLHF. The CDR3 DNA follows: TGTGCCAGCAGCCTGAATTCACCCCTCCACTTT.

V gene TRBV29-1 combines with J gene TRBJ2-3; D remains unclear. V lost 1 base to trimming and J lost 2 bases, with 7 bases between them. From germline, CDR1 is SQVTM and CDR2 ANQGSEA. This CDR3 contains 13 residues. The CDR3: CSVEVGLTDTQYF. CDR3 nucleotide sequence: TGCAGCGTTGAAGTGGGCCTCACAGATACGCAGTATTTT.

The chain links TRBV7-2 to TRBJ2-1; 10 positions match TRBD2. The V segment lost 0 bases and the J segment 4 bases; nucleotides outside the gene matches: 9. The CDR3 contains 18 residues. Germline-derived CDR1 and CDR2 are SGHTA and FQGNSA. The CDR3 DNA reads as TGTGCCAGCAGCTTAGCGCCTAGCGGGAGCGTTGGGTACAATGAGCAGTTCTTC. Its protein is CASSLAPSGSVGYNEQFF.

The chain links TRBV5-4 to TRBJ2-3, with TRBD2 identical over 11 bases. Germline V lookup: CDR1 SGHNT, CDR2 YYREEE (reference sequence). V lost 6 bases, J lost 4 bases, and 10 bases stayed unmatched. This CDR3 comprises 16 residues. The CDR3 is CASTLAGGRFADTQYF. The CDR3, as DNA: TGTGCCAGCACCTTAGCGGGGGGGCGTTTTGCAGATACGCAGTATTTT.

This chain links TRBV27 with TRBJ1-1, with a possible D match to TRBD1 (5 bases). The V end lost 6 bases, the J end lost 6 bases, and 17 bases lay between the germline ends. The CDR3 is 14 amino acids. CDR1 is MNHEY, CDR2 SMNVEV, per germline (reference sequence). This chain's CDR3 is CASSPSRGGPEAFF. DNA for the CDR3: TGTGCCAGCAGCCCCTCGCGGGGGGGTCCTGAAGCTTTCTTT.

The J gene is TRBJ1-6, the V gene TRBV2; 7 bases match TRBD1. Germline V gives CDR1 SNHLY, CDR2 FYNNEI. This CDR3 is built from 13 residues. Trimming cost V 6 bases and J 13 bases; bases outside gene matches: 9. The CDR3 sequence is CASRQGTAGPLHF. The CDR3 DNA sequence: TGTGCCAGCAGACAGGGGACGGCGGGGCCCCTCCACTTT.

The rearrangement joins TRBV30 to TRBJ1-2; 7 bases line up with TRBD1. The germline CDR1 and CDR2 sequences are GTSNPN and SVGIG (reference sequence). Germline trimming cut 3 bases from V and 0 bases from J; bases unmatched to any gene: 10. The CDR3 has 16 residues. The DNA of the CDR3 is TGTGCCTGGAGCTTATACCGGGACAGAGCTAACTATGGCTACACCTTC. Translating gives CAWSLYRDRANYGYTF.

This chain links TRBV4-2 with TRBJ2-7; D gene ambiguous. Germline lookup yields CDR1 LGHNA and CDR2 YNFKEQ. The CDR3 runs 16 residues. The ends were cut back, 0 bases at V and 1 base at J, with 13 bases in the middle. For the CDR3, the DNA is TGTGCCAGCAGCCAAGATTATGGCCGTGCTTCCTACGAGCAGTACTTC. This translates into CASSQDYGRASYEQYF.

This chain connects TRBV19 to TRBJ1-2; possibly TRBD1 for D (5 bases). CDR1 is LNHDA, CDR2 SQIVND, per germline (reference sequence). Trimming pared 3 bases from V and 3 bases from J, leaving 14 bases between. This CDR3 is built from 15 residues. CDR3 amino acids: CASSIGGKQDYGYTF. CDR3 DNA sequence: TGTGCCAGTAGTATCGGGGGGAAACAGGACTATGGCTACACCTTC.

This sequence joins TRBV7-2 and TRBJ2-1; 14 bases match TRBD2. V shed 3 bases, J shed 2 bases, and the junction held 9 bases outside the gene matches. The CDR3 length is 19 residues. Per the germline V gene, CDR1 is SGHTA and CDR2 is FQGNSA. For the CDR3, the DNA is TGTGCCAGCAGCTTCGTGGGACTAGCGGGAGCCTCCCCCTACAATGAGCAGTTCTTC. Its translation is CASSFVGLAGASPYNEQFF.

V usage is TRBV7-3 and J usage is TRBJ1-1, with 7 bases fitting TRBD1. Trimming at V came to 2 bases and at J to 0 bases, leaving 9 bases not matched to a gene. The CDR3 totals 17 residues. Per germline, CDR1 SGHTA and CDR2 FQGTGA. The CDR3 sequence: CASSLGPPTGLNTEAFF. The CDR3 nucleotides read TGTGCCAGCAGCTTAGGGCCCCCGACAGGGCTGAACACTGAAGCTTTCTTT.

V and J are TRBV4-3 and TRBJ1-2, with TRBD1 matching over 9 bases. Germline trimming cut 0 bases from V and 4 bases from J; bases unmatched to any gene: 6. CDR1 is LGHNA and CDR2 is YSLEER in the germline V gene. CDR3 length equals 16 residues. The CDR3 is CASSQDVRTGAYGYTF. The DNA of the CDR3 is TGCGCCAGCAGCCAAGATGTAAGGACAGGGGCCTATGGCTACACCTTC.

There are a few counts of this clone. The rearrangement uses TRBV4-1 and TRBJ1-2; maybe TRBD1 (5 bases). The CDR3 extends over 15 amino acids. Germline loops: CDR1 MGHRA, CDR2 YSYEKL. V dropped 0 bases and J dropped 2 bases, with 10 bases sitting between them. As DNA, the CDR3 is TGCGCCAGCAGCCAAGATCGTTACAGGAACTATGGCTACACCTTC. Amino acids: CASSQDRYRNYGYTF.

The chain employs TRBV6-5 and TRBJ1-6, with D hard to call. CDR1 and CDR2 from the germline V gene are MNHEY and SVGAGI. CDR3 length: 15 residues. V lost 5 bases and J lost 7, with 15 bases in between. The CDR3 DNA reads as TGTGCCAGCAGTCAGAGACAAAACTTGAATTCACCCCTCCACTTT. Its translation is CASSQRQNLNSPLHF.